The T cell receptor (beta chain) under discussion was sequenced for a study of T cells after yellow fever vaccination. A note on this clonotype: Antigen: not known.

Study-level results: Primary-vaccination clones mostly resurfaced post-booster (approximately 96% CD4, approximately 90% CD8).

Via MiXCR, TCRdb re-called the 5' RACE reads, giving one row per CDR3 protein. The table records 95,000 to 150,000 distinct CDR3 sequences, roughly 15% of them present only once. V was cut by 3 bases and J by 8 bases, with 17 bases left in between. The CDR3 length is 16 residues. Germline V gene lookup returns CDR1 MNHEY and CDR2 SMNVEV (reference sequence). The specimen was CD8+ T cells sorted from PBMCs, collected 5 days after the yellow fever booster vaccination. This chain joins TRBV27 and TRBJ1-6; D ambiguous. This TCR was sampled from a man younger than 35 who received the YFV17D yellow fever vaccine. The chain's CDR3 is CASSFSAGTTYSPLHF. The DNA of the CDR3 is TGTGCCAGCAGTTTTTCGGCCGGCACTACCTATTCACCCCTCCACTTT.